This T cell receptor beta chain was profiled in a study of T cell responses to AZD1222 COVID-19 vaccine. General study points: Receipt of two AZD1222 doses was followed by a rise in Spike-specific TCR breadth and depth. Close to half of spike-specific TCRs reportedly recognize unmutated variant regions. Repertoire sampling was restricted to post-peak T cell response timepoints. Among the donors, most were white British and more were female, and clonal diversity was possibly underestimated.

The data were produced by immunoSEQ multiplex PCR, yet TCRdb's version contains in-frame clones alone and is incomplete. The top ten clones hold roughly 10% of a sample with around 89,000 clones, 85% to 90% of them seen once. The V gene's germline CDR1 is KGHSH and CDR2 LQKENI. After removal of 4 bases from V and 1 base from J, the junction contained 5 bases not matched to a gene. The CDR3 totals 15 residues. A note on this clone: The target antigen is unknown.

Sequencing was performed on peripheral blood, taken on day 0 of AZD1222 vaccination. The chain is built from TRBV18 and TRBJ1-1, with 8 bases aligning to TRBD1. This receptor was obtained from an adult in good health. In DNA form, the CDR3 reads TGTGCCAGCTCACGACCCGGACAGGGGAACACTGAAGCTTTCTTT. Its protein is CASSRPGQGNTEAFF.